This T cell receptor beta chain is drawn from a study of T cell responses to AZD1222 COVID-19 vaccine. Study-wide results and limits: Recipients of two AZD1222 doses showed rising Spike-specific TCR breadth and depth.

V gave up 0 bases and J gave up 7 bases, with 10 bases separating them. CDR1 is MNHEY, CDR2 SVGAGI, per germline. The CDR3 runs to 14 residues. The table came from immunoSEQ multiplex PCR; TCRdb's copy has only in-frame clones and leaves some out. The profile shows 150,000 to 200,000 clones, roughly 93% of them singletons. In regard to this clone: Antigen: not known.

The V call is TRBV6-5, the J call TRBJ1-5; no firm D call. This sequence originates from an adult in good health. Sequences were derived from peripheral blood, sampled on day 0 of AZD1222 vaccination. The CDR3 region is CASSYSIGGQPQHF. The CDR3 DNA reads TGTGCCAGCAGTTACTCGATAGGTGGCCAGCCCCAGCATTTT.